Below are 8 T cell receptor beta chains sequenced from a single sample in a study of shared clonotypes between healthy human individuals. Clones were read by immunoSEQ multiplex PCR, and TCRdb kept only the in-frame ones, dropping some. Of 550,000 to 750,000 clones in the sample, about 95% were seen once. CD45RO-negative CD8 cells positively selected for CCR7 made up the naive population, which excluded terminally differentiated effector memory CD45RA+ cells. The sequenced material came from naive CD8+ T cells sorted from blood. All receptors come from a woman aged 25 to 45 in good health.

The gene calls are TRBV28 and TRBJ2-4; no clear D gene. Germline V gene sequence: CDR1 MDHEN, CDR2 SYDVKM. The CDR3 has 13 amino acids. Between the trimmed V and J ends, which lost 3 bases and 8 bases, there was a span of 11 bases. DNA of the CDR3: TGTGCCAGCAGTTTGTGGCGCCTCGACATTCAGTACTTC. Protein sequence: CASSLWRLDIQYF.

V gene TRBV5-6 combines with J gene TRBJ2-2; D not certain. With 0 bases removed from V and 2 bases from J, the gap between germline ends came to 8 bases. Germline loops: CDR1 SGHDT, CDR2 YYEEEE. The CDR3 consists of 15 residues. This chain's CDR3 is CASSLGLLNTGELFF. The CDR3 DNA follows: TGTGCCAGCAGCTTGGGACTCCTAAACACCGGGGAGCTGTTTTTT.

The gene calls are TRBV6-5 and TRBJ2-7; TRBD1 aligns across 8 bases. With 7 bases clipped from V and 2 bases from J, the junction kept 4 bases outside the gene matches. Germline V gene data show CDR1 as MNHEY and CDR2 as SVGAGI. This CDR3 contains 13 residues. CDR3 sequence (DNA): TGTGCCAGCAAGGGGACAGGCCCCTACGAGCAGTACTTC. It specifies CASKGTGPYEQYF.

The chain carries TRBV6-1 and TRBJ2-3, with D possibly being TRBD1 (5 bases). The CDR3 covers 16 residues. V was pared by 2 bases and J by 0 bases, with 12 bases between. Germline lookup yields CDR1 MNHNS and CDR2 SASEGT. The CDR3 loop is CASSEIRGQSTDTQYF. The DNA for the CDR3 is TGTGCCAGCAGTGAAATTAGGGGTCAGAGCACAGATACGCAGTATTTT.

Details on this clone: This sample includes further DNA sequences coding for the same CDR3. The rearrangement uses TRBV9 and TRBJ2-7; possibly TRBD1 or TRBD2 for D (5 bases each). CDR1 SGDLS and CDR2 YYNGEE come from the germline V gene. V was pared by 2 bases and J by 3 bases, with 9 bases between. The CDR3 runs to 13 residues. The CDR3: CASSVGDGYEQYF. CDR3 DNA sequence: TGTGCCAGCAGCGTTGGGGACGGCTACGAGCAGTACTTC. Drawing the rest from reference TRBV9 and TRBJ2-7, the complete variable domain is DSGVTQTPKHLITATGQRVTLRCSPRSGDLSVYWYQQSLDQGLQFLIQYYNGEERAKGNILERFSAQQFPDLHSELNLSSLELGDSALYFCASSVGDGYEQYFGPGTRLTVT.

J is TRBJ1-4 and V is TRBV29-1; TRBD1 matches 10 bases. The germline CDR1 and CDR2 sequences are SQVTM and ANQGSEA. With V trimmed by 7 bases and J by 6 bases, 5 bases remained unmatched. The CDR3 totals 13 residues. The CDR3 coding sequence is TGCAGCGCCTCGGACAGGGGGGATGAAAAACTGTTTTTT. Encoded protein: CSASDRGDEKLFF.

V and J are TRBV10-1 and TRBJ1-1, with TRBD1 as a possible D gene (6 bases). CDR1 and CDR2 from the germline V gene are WNHNN and SYGVQD (reference sequence). The CDR3 runs 15 residues. V was trimmed by 2 bases and J by 4 bases, leaving 14 bases between them. CDR3 residues: CASSERSGAGTEAFF. The CDR3 DNA reads as TGCGCCAGCAGTGAGCGGTCAGGGGCCGGCACTGAAGCTTTCTTT.

Details on this clone: This specimen includes other DNA sequences encoding the same CDR3. The chain has TRBV27 and TRBJ2-3; D ambiguous. Germline V gives CDR1 MNHEY, CDR2 SMNVEV (reference sequence). The CDR3 sequence is 12 residues long. V was cut by 6 bases and J by 0 bases, with 4 bases left in between. CDR3 bases: TGTGCCAGCAGCCGTAGCACAGATACGCAGTATTTT. It encodes CASSRSTDTQYF.